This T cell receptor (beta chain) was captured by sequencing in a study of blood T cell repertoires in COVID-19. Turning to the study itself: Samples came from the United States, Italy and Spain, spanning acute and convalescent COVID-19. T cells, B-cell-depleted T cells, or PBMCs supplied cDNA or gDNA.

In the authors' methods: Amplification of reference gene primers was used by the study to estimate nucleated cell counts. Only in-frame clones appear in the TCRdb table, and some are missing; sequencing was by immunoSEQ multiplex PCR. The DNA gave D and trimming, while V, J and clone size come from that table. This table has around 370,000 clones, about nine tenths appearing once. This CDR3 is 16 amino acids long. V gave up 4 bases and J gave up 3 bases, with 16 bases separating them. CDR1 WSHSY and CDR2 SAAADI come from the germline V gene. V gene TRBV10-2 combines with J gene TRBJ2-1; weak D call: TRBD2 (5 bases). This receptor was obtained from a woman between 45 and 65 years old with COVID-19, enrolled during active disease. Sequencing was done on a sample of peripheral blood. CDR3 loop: CASSARVGAVYNEQFF. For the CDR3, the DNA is TGCGCCAGCAGTGCCCGCGTGGGAGCGGTCTACAATGAGCAGTTCTTC.